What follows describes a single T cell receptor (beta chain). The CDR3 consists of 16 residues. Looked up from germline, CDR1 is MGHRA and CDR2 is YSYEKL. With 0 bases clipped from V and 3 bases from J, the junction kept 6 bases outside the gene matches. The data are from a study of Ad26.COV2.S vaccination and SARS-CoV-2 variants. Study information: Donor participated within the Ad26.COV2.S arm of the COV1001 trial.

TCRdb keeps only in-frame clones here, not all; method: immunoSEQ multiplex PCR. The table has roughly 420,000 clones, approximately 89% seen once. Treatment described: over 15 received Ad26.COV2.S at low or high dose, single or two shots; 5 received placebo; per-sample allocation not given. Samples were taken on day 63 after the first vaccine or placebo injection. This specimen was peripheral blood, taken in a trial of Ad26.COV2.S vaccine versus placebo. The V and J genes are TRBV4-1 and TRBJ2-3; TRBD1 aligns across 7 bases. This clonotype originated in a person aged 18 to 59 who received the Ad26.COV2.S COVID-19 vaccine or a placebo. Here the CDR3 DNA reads TGCGCCAGCAGCCAAGACGGAGGCAGGGGGACAGATACGCAGTATTTT. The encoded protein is CASSQDGGRGTDTQYF.